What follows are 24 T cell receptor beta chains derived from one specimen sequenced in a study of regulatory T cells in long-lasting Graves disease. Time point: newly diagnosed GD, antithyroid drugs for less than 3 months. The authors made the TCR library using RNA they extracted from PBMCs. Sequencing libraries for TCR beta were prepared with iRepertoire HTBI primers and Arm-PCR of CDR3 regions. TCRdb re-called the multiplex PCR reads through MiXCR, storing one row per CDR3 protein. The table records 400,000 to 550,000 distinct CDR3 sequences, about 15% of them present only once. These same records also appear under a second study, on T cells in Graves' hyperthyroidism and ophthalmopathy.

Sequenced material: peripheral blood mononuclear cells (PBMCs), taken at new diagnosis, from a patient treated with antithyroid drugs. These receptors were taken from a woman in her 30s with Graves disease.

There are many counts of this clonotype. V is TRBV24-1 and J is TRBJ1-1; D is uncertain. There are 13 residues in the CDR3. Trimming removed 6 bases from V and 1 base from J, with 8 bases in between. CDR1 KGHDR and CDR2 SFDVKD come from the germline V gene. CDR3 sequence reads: CATSLAGNTEAFF. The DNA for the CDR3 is TGTGCCACCAGTCTCGCGGGGAACACTGAAGCTTTCTTT.

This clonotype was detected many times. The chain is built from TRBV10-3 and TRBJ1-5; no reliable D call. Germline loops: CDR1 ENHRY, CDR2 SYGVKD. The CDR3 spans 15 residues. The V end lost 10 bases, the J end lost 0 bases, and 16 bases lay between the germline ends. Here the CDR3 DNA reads TGTGCCACACGACCGGACGGTGATAGCAATCAGCCCCAGCATTTT. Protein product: CATRPDGDSNQPQHF.

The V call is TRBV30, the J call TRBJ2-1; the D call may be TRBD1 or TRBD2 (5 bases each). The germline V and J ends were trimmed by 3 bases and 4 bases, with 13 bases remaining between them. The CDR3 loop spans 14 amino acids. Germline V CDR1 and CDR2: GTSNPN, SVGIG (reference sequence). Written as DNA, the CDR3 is TGTGCCTGGAGGGTCGGGGCGGGTTACAATGAGCAGTTCTTC. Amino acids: CAWRVGAGYNEQFF.

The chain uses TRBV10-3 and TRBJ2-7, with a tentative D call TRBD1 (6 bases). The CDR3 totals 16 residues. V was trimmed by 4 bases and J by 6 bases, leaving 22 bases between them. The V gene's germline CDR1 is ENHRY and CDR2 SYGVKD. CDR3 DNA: TGTGCCATCAGTGGAAAGTTGAAACAGGGAAACGTCGAGCAGTACTTC. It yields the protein CAISGKLKQGNVEQYF.

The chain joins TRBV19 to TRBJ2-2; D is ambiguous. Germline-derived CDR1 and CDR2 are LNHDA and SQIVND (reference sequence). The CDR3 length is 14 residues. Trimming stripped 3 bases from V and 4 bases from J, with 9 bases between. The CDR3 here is CASSMVSPTGELFF. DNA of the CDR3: TGTGCCAGTAGTATGGTCTCCCCCACCGGGGAGCTGTTTTTT.

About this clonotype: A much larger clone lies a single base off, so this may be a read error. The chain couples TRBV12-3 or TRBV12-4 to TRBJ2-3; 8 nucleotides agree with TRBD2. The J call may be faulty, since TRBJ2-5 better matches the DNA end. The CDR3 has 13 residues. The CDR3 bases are TGTGCCAGCAGTTTAAGCGGGAGAGAGATCCAGTACTTC. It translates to CASSLSGREIQYF.

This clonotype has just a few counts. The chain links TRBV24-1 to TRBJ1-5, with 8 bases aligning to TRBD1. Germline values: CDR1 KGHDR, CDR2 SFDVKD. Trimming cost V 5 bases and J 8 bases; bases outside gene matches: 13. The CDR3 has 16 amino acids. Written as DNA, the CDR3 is TGTGCCACCAGTGGATTGGCAGGGGGCTTTAGTGAGCCCCAGCATTTT. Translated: CATSGLAGGFSEPQHF.

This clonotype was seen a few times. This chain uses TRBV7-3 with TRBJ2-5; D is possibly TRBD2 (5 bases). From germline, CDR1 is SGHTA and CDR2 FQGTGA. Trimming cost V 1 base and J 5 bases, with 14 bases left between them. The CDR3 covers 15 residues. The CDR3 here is CASSLMAGEYETQYF. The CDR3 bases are TGTGCCAGCAGCTTAATGGCCGGGGAATACGAGACCCAGTACTTC.

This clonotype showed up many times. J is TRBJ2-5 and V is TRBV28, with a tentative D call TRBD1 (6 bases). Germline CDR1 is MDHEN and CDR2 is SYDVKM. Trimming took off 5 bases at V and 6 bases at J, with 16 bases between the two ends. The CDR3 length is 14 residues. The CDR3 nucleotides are TGTGCCAGCAGTCGGACAGCGACTCTACAGACCCAGTACTTC. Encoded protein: CASSRTATLQTQYF.

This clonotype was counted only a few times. CDR3 region: CASNRGQGGHNEQFF. CDR3 in DNA: TGCGCCAGCAACCGGGGACAGGGGGGCCACAATGAGCAGTTCTTC. The chain employs TRBV5-1 and TRBJ2-1; 11 positions agree with TRBD1. From germline, CDR1 is SGHRS and CDR2 YFSETQ. The CDR3 is 15 residues long. J lost 5 bases, V lost 6 bases, and 7 bases had no gene match.

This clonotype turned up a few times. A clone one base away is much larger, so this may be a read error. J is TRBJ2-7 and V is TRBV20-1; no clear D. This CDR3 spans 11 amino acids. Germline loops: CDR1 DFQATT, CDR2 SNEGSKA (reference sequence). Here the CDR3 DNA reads TGCGGTGCTAGAGCCGGCTACGAGCAGTACTTC. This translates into CGARAGYEQYF.

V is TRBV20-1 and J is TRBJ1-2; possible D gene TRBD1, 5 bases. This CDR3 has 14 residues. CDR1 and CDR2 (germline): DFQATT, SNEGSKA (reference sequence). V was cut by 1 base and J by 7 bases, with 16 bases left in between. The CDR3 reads CSARALGDEGGYTF. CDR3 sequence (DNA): TGCAGTGCTAGAGCCCTAGGGGACGAGGGTGGCTACACCTTC.

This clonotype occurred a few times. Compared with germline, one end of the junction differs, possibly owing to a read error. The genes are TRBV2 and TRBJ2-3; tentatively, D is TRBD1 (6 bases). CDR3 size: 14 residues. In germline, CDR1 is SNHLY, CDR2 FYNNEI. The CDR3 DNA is TGTGCCAGCAGAGAACAGGGAAGCACAGATATGCAGTATTTT. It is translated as CASREQGSTDMQYF.

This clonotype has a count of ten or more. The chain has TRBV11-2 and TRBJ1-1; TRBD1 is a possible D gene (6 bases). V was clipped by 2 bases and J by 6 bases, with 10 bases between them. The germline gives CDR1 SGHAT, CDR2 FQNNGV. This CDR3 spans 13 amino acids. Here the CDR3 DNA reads TGTGCCAGCAGCTTAAGGGGGGGCTCTGAAGCTTTCTTT. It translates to CASSLRGGSEAFF.

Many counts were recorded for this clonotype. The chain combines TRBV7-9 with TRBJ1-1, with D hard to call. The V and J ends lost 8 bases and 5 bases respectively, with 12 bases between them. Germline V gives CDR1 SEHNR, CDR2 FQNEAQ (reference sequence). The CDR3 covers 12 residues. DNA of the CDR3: TGTGCCAGCCGCGACTATTTGACTGAAGCTTTCTTT. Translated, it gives CASRDYLTEAFF.

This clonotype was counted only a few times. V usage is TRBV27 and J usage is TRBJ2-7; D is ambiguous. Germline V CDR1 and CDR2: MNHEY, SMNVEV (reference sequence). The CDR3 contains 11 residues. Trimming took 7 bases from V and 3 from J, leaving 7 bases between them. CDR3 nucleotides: TGTGCCAGCAAAGGGTTCTACGAGCAGTACTTC. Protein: CASKGFYEQYF.

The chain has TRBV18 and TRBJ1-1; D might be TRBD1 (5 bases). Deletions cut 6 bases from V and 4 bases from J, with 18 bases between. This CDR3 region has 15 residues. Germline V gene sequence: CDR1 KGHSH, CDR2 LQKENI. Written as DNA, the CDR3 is TGTGCCAGCTCCCCTTTGGAGGGGCTTGGCACTGAAGCTTTCTTT. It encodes CASSPLEGLGTEAFF.

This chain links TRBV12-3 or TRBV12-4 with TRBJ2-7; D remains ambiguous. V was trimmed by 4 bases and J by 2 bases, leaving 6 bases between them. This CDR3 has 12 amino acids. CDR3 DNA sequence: TGTGCCAGCAGTTCCCGCCCCTACGAGCAGTACTTC. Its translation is CASSSRPYEQYF.

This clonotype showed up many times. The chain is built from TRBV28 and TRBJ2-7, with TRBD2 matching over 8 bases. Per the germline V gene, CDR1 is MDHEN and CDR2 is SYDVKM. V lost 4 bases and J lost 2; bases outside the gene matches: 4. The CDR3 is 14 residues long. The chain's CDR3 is CASSWSSGAYEQYF. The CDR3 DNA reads TGTGCCAGCAGTTGGAGTAGCGGGGCCTACGAGCAGTACTTC.

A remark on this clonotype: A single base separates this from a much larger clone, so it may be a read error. The CDR3, as DNA: TGTGCCAGCAGTTCGATCGCAACCGAGGACAGGTATGAAGCTTTCTTT. Translated: CASSSIATEDRYEAFF. This rearrangement joins TRBV27 to TRBJ1-1; 7 bases fit TRBD1. V shed 4 bases, J shed 7 bases, and the junction held 15 bases outside the gene matches. Per the germline V gene, CDR1 is MNHEY and CDR2 is SMNVEV (reference sequence). The length of the CDR3 is 16 residues.

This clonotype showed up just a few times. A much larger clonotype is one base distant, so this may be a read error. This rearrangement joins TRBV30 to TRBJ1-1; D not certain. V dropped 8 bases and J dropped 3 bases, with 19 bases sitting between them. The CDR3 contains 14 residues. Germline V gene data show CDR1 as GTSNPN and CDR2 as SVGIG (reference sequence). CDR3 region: CAQTRFPQDTEAFF. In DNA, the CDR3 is TGTGCCCAGACACGGTTCCCTCAGGACACTGAAGCTTTCTTT.

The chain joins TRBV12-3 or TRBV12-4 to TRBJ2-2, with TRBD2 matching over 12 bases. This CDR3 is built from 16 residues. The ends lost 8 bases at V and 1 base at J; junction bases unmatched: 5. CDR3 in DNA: TGTGCCAGCGGGCGGACTAGCGGGGTGAACACCGGGGAGCTGTTTTTT. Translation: CASGRTSGVNTGELFF.

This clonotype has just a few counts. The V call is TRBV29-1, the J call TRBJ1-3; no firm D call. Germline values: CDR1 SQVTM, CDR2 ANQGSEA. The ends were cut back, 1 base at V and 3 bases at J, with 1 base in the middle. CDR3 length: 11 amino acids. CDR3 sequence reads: CSVEVGNTIYF. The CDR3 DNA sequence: TGCAGCGTTGAAGTTGGAAACACCATATATTTT.

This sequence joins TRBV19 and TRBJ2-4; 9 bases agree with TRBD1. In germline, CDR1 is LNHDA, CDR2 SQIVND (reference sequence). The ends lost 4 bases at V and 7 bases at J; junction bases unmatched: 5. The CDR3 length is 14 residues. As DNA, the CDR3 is TGTGCCAGTAGTACGGGGGACAGGGCGAACATTCAGTACTTC. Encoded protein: CASSTGDRANIQYF.